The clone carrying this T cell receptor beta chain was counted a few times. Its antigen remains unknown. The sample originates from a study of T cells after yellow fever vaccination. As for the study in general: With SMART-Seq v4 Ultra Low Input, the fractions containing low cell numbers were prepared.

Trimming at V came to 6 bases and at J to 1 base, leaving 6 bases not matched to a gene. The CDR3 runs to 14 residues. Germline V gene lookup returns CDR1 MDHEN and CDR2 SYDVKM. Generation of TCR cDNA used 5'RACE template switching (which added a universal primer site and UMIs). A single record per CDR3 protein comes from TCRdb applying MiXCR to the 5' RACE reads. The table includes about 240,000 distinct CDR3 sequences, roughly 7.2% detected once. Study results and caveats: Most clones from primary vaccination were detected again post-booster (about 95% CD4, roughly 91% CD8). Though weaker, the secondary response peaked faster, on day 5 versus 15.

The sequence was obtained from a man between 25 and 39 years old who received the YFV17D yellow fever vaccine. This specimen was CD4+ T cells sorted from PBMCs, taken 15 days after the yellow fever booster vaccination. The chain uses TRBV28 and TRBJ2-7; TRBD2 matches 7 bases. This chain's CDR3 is CASSWGLKSYEQYF. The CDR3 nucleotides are TGTGCCAGCAGCTGGGGACTAAAATCCTACGAGCAGTACTTC.